This TCR beta chain was sequenced in a study of blood T cell repertoires in COVID-19 (dated by TCRdb to about 2020). About the investigation overall: Collaborator samples came from the United States, Italy and Spain and covered acute and convalescent phases of COVID-19. The prospective study material was composed of cDNA or gDNA derived from T cells, B-cell-depleted T cells, or PBMCs. Subjects who had been exposed to COVID-19, were actively infected with it, or had recovered from it provided the deeply sampled blood TCRbeta repertoires that made up the dataset. The repertoires were made available in a free public database intended to serve as a resource for research on the immune response to SARS-CoV-2. The samples were drawn from two sources: the first 160 participants of the ongoing ImmuneRACE study, and fewer than 1,500 subjects contributed by 6 global collaborators. Sample metadata almost always included a de-identified subject ID, COVID-19 status, age in years and sex. Where HLA class I and class II types were available, the types were taken from metadata supplied by the sample provider, not from assay-based typing.

The immunoSEQ Assay, a bias-controlled multiplex PCR, was used to amplify TCRbeta CDR3 regions from genomic DNA. From the authors' description of their analysis: The number of nucleated cells in each sample was estimated from the amplification of reference gene primers within the assay. To quantify the absolute abundance of each unique TCRbeta CDR3 rearrangement, sequence reads were collapsed and filtered. For each sample, productive Simpson clonality was calculated by taking the square root of Simpson's diversity index across productive rearrangements. TCRdb re-hosts the immuneACCESS table, in-frame sequences only. Its copies lack some clones; in the studies checked, an unresolved V gene accounts for under half of them, and the cause for the rest is not known. V, J and clone size reflect that table, while D and trimming were determined from the DNA. The sample records approximately 160,000 clones, approximately 90% of which are singletons. Together, the top ten hold nearly 0.55% of the sample.

The CDR1 and CDR2 encoded by the germline V gene are MNHEY and SVGAGI. From cysteine to phenylalanine, the CDR3 is 12 amino acids long. The kept DNA is CDR3 alone, 36 bases in frame from the first base. Trimming removed 5 bases from V and 6 bases from J, leaving 10 bases between the germline ends. Each collaborating institution followed its own protocols to collect whole blood in K2EDTA tubes. Collaborator samples were shipped for TCRbeta analysis as frozen whole blood, isolated PBMCs, or DNA extracted from either sample type. In regard to this clone: The antigen this receptor binds is unknown. No per-base quality is available; no much larger clone lies one base away.

Broader findings and caveats from the paper: The quantity of clinical and demographic metadata differed by source and by participant and was supplied without curation.

This clonotype originated in a man aged 50 or older with acute or convalescent COVID-19. The chain joins TRBV6-5 to TRBJ1-2; the D gene is not confidently resolved. The specimen sequenced was peripheral blood. The CDR3 protein sequence reads: CASSPRGNGYTF. The base sequence is TGTGCCAGCAGTCCTAGAGGGAATGGCTACACCTTC.